This TCR beta chain was identified in a study of response to subunit inactivated influenza vaccine (dated by TCRdb to 2017 to 2018). Some background on the complete study: Deep quantitative profiling of the T cell receptor repertoire was used in the study to follow responses to a trivalent subunit inactivated influenza vaccine. Results and caveats for the whole study, not just this receptor: According to the authors, only a limited number of new T cells may be recruited by each seasonal influenza vaccination.

CDR1 and CDR2 (SGHVS, FQNEAQ) derive from the germline V gene. Trimming accounts for 5 bases at V and 5 bases at J, while the number of junction bases matched to no gene is 6. Counted from cysteine to phenylalanine, this CDR3 has 13 amino acids. The retained sequence is limited to the CDR3, 39 bases, with the frame set at the first base. In this sample, this clonotype turned up a few times. What antigen it recognizes has not been identified. Within one base of it there is no much larger clone, and no base qualities were kept. Library prep was done by RT-PCR. Sequenced on an Illumina HiSeq 2500. Starting from the raw public reads, TCRdb applied fastp trimming at Q25, assembled clones with MiXCR and retained in-frame beta chains. Each entry is one CDR3 protein sequence, shown with its most common DNA and genes. The sample data list roughly 700,000 distinct CDR3 sequences, and approximately 15% of these were observed just once. The top ten clones comprise less than 9% of the sample.

Sequenced here: PBMCs from blood, sampled roughly 15 days before vaccination. The sequence derives from a man aged 45-60 years who received an inactivated influenza vaccine. Donor details come from another sample of the same person, matched by shared clones. The sequence links TRBV7-8 to TRBJ2-7, with TRBD1 matching 7 junction bases. The nucleotide sequence reads TGTGCCAGCAGCACCGACAGGGCCCACGAGCAGTACTTC. This gives the protein CASSTDRAHEQYF.